This TCR beta chain is from a study of blood T cell repertoires in COVID-19. The J segment lost 0 bases and the V segment lost 6 bases, leaving 7 bases of the junction unmatched. Germline lookup yields CDR1 LNHDA and CDR2 SQIVND (reference sequence). There are 16 residues in the CDR3. Source study methods: How many nucleated cells were present was estimated from reference gene primer amplification. Here immunoSEQ multiplex PCR was the method, and the copy in TCRdb shows in-frame clones only, minus some. V, J and clone size were drawn from that table, and D and trimming were deduced from the DNA. This table holds a few hundred thousand clones, about 87% found once.

This TCR derives from a woman in her 70s with active or convalescent COVID-19. The genes are TRBV19 and TRBJ2-2, with 7 nucleotides matching TRBD1. Sequencing used peripheral blood. In DNA, the CDR3 is TGTGCCAGTAGCGAAGCAGGGGGTTCGAACACCGGGGAGCTGTTTTTT. Protein product: CASSEAGGSNTGELFF.